This TCR beta chain was identified in a study of blood T cell repertoires in COVID-19. Study at large: From T cells, B-cell-depleted T cells, or PBMCs came the material, which was cDNA or gDNA.

This clone was counted between two and nine times. The data were produced by immunoSEQ multiplex PCR, yet TCRdb's version contains in-frame clones alone and is incomplete. The table records around 300,000 clones, about 80% of them present only once. Germline loops: CDR1 SGDLS, CDR2 YYNGEE. J was trimmed by 5 bases and V by 2 bases; bases with no gene match: 9. The CDR3 has 15 amino acids. The chain joins TRBV9 to TRBJ2-7; 8 nucleotides align to TRBD2. The material sequenced was peripheral blood. The receptor was derived from a woman in her forties or fifties who had recovered from COVID-19. The CDR3 reads CASSVYAGGAHEQYF. In nucleotides, the CDR3 is TGTGCCAGCAGCGTTTATGCCGGGGGGGCCCACGAGCAGTACTTC. Drawing the rest from reference TRBV9 and TRBJ2-7, the complete variable domain is DSGVTQTPKHLITATGQRVTLRCSPRSGDLSVYWYQQSLDQGLQFLIQYYNGEERAKGNILERFSAQQFPDLHSELNLSSLELGDSALYFCASSVYAGGAHEQYFGPGTRLTVT.